This is a list of T cell receptor beta chains from one sample in a study of CD8 T cells in ankylosing spondylitis. One entry per CDR3 protein results from TCRdb running MiXCR on the 5' RACE reads. This repertoire shows 800,000 to 900,000 distinct CDR3 sequences, 12% found once; its top ten account for around 0.51%. Source material: blood, either unsorted or a sorted T cell fraction (not recorded which). The origin of the receptors is a male donor with ankylosing spondylitis. Each CDR3 is given with its conserved first and last residue. A D gene is named only where the DNA matches it firmly. Not all rows give a size; the values are once, few, many and, for expanded clones, a class.

j_call clone_size d_call v_call cdr3_nt cdr3_aa
TRBJ2-1 few TRBD2 TRBV4-2 TGTGCCAGCAGCGTTCCATCTAGCGGGACCGACTCCTACAATGAGCAGTTCTTC CASSVPSSGTDSYNEQFF
TRBJ1-6 . . TRBV5-1 TGCGCCAGCAGCTTGGGGGCGGCAGGGAGGAATTCACCCCTCCACTTT CASSLGAAGRNSPLHF
TRBJ2-4 . . TRBV20-1 TGCAGTGCTAGAGCAGGAAACATTCAGTACTTC CSARAGNIQYF
TRBJ2-1 few TRBD2 TRBV20-1 TGCAGTGCTAAGGGACTAGTTAGCAATGAGCAGTTCTTC CSAKGLVSNEQFF
TRBJ2-7 . TRBD1 TRBV7-2 TGTGCCAGCAGTTCTCCCCCGGGACAGGGGGCTTACGAGCAGTACTTC CASSSPPGQGAYEQYF
TRBJ2-7 few . TRBV15 TGTGCCACCAGCAGAGATCTATGGGATCAAGAGTACTTC CATSRDLWDQEYF
TRBJ2-5 . . TRBV5-1 . CASSFGNGQETQYF
TRBJ2-5 few TRBD2 TRBV5-4 TGTGCCAGCAGCTTGAGAAAAGGAGCGGGAGTGGAAGAGACCCAGTACTTC CASSLRKGAGVEETQYF
TRBJ2-5 few . TRBV7-9 TGTGCCAGCAGCTTATCCCGGGGGAAACAAGAGACCCAGTACTTC CASSLSRGKQETQYF
TRBJ1-2 many . TRBV10-2 TGCGCCAGCAGTGGAAACAGGGGCTACACCTTC CASSGNRGYTF
TRBJ1-1 many . TRBV20-1 TGCAGTGCCAAAAGGGGGTCTCTTAACACTGAAGCTTTCTTT CSAKRGSLNTEAFF
TRBJ2-7 . . TRBV29-1 TGCAGCGTCCCTGGACTGCCCGCCTACGAGCAGTACTTC CSVPGLPAYEQYF
TRBJ1-2 few TRBD1 TRBV12-3/TRBV12-4 TGTGCCAGCAGTGGTCGGGACAGGGACCATGGCTACACCTTC CASSGRDRDHGYTF
TRBJ2-3 few . TRBV20-1 TGCAGTGCTAGAGCCCCCGGGAGAGGGCCAGATACGCAGTATTTT CSARAPGRGPDTQYF
TRBJ2-1 many . TRBV5-1 TGCGCCAGCAGCTTTCGGGACGTGAGCCTCGATGAGCAGTTCTTC CASSFRDVSLDEQFF
TRBJ2-3 . . TRBV6-2/TRBV6-3 TGTGCCAGCAGTTCTAGGGTCCACACAGATACGCAGTATTTT CASSSRVHTDTQYF
TRBJ2-2 . . TRBV20-1 TGCAGTGCTAGAGGACAAACGAACACCGGGGAGCTGTTTTTT CSARGQTNTGELFF
TRBJ2-1 few TRBD1 TRBV2 TGTGCACTAAGCCGGGACAGGGTGTATGAGCAGTTCTTC CALSRDRVYEQFF